One and the same sample provided the 13 T cell receptor beta chains below, sequenced in a study of blood T cells in healthy people across ages. Together with a sample-barcoded 5' primer, a J-beta primer mix was included in a second PCR lasting about 7 to 11 cycles. One entry per CDR3 protein, called by TCRdb with MiXCR from the 5' RACE reads. The data show about 780,000 distinct CDR3 sequences, with about 42% seen just once and about a sixth held by the top ten. The specimen was blood. The origin of the receptors is an elderly man in good health.

The V call is TRBV4-2, the J call TRBJ1-2; 7 nucleotides line up with TRBD1. The length of the CDR3 is 16 residues. V shed 0 bases, J shed 5 bases, and the junction held 9 bases outside the gene matches. Germline lookup yields CDR1 LGHNA and CDR2 YNFKEQ. CDR3 residues: CASSQDGQGDIYGYTF. In DNA form, the CDR3 reads TGTGCCAGCAGCCAAGATGGCCAGGGGGATATTTATGGCTACACCTTC.

This clonotype appeared a few times. In DNA, the CDR3 is TGTGCCAGCAGCCGTATATCCTACGAGCAGTACTTC. Protein sequence: CASSRISYEQYF. V is TRBV7-9 and J is TRBJ2-7; D gene unclear. The CDR3 consists of 12 residues. In germline, CDR1 is SEHNR, CDR2 FQNEAQ (reference sequence). Trimming removed 5 bases from V and 1 base from J, with 6 bases in between.

The chain carries TRBV21-1 and TRBJ2-7. TRBV21-1 is classified as a pseudogene. CDR3 length: 13 amino acids. The CDR3 loop is CARLGALTYEQYF. The CDR3 DNA sequence: TGTGCCCGCCTAGGAGCGCTCACCTACGAGCAGTACTTC.

The chain employs TRBV28 and TRBJ2-7, with 7 bases lining up with TRBD1. CDR1 and CDR2 (germline): MDHEN, SYDVKM. V lost 1 base to trimming and J lost 6 bases; unmatched junction nucleotides: 9. CDR3 length equals 15 residues. The CDR3 spells CASSLFQTGWGEQYF. The CDR3 DNA is TGTGCCAGCAGTTTATTTCAGACAGGGTGGGGCGAGCAGTACTTC.

The J gene is TRBJ2-5, the V gene TRBV12-3 or TRBV12-4; D remains unclear. V lost 4 bases to trimming and J lost 13 bases, with 13 bases between them. The CDR3 covers 11 residues. The CDR3 protein is CASSSHSRWYF. The CDR3 region has the DNA TGTGCCAGCAGTTCTCACAGCCGATGGTACTTC.

This clonotype has just a few counts. The chain is built from TRBV6-2 or TRBV6-3 and TRBJ2-7; the D call may be TRBD1 or TRBD2 (6 bases each). Trimming took 2 bases from V and 0 from J, leaving 17 bases between them. The germline gives CDR1 MNHEY, CDR2 SVGEGT. The CDR3 consists of 17 residues. The CDR3: CASSYPTLKGGSYEQYF. CDR3 nucleotides: TGTGCCAGCAGTTACCCAACCTTGAAGGGGGGCTCCTACGAGCAGTACTTC.

V is TRBV12-3 or TRBV12-4 and J is TRBJ1-2; the D gene is possibly TRBD1 (5 bases). The length of the CDR3 is 14 residues. V lost 6 bases to trimming and J lost 8 bases, with 19 bases between them. The CDR3 here is CASRRLGGERGYTF. The CDR3 coding sequence is TGTGCCAGCAGGCGCCTCGGGGGGGAAAGAGGCTACACCTTC.

The rearrangement joins TRBV4-2 to TRBJ2-3; 14 bases line up with TRBD2. Losses at the gene ends were 5 bases for V and 0 bases for J; bases not matched to a gene: 7. The CDR3 has 18 amino acids. The germline V gene encodes CDR1 LGHNA and CDR2 YNFKEQ. DNA of the CDR3: TGTGCCAGCAGCGACGGGACTAGCGGGAGAGTTAGCACAGATACGCAGTATTTT. It codes for CASSDGTSGRVSTDTQYF.

This sequence joins TRBV6-2 or TRBV6-3 and TRBJ2-2; the D is unclear. Trimming shortened V by 2 bases and J by 8 bases, and 12 bases separated the two germline ends. The CDR3 extends over 14 amino acids. Germline V gene sequence: CDR1 MNHEY, CDR2 SVGEGT. CDR3 loop: CASSYIGIGGELFF. In nucleotides, the CDR3 is TGTGCCAGCAGTTACATAGGGATTGGTGGGGAGCTGTTTTTT.

The count of this clonotype is one. The chain is built from TRBV29-1 and TRBJ2-5; D unresolved. With 4 bases removed from V and 1 base from J, the gap between germline ends came to 7 bases. CDR1 SQVTM and CDR2 ANQGSEA come from the germline V gene. This CDR3 is built from 12 residues. The CDR3 sequence is CSVVGTQETQYF. DNA of the CDR3: TGCAGCGTTGTAGGAACCCAAGAGACCCAGTACTTC.

This clonotype was seen a handful of times. The CDR3 nucleotides are TGTGCCAGCAGCCTTAATCAGGGGTCGGACATTCAGTACTTC. Translated, it gives CASSLNQGSDIQYF. The chain carries TRBV7-2 and TRBJ2-4, with D perhaps matching TRBD1 (6 bases). Trimming removed 5 bases at V and 8 bases at J, with 16 bases between. This CDR3 comprises 14 residues. Looked up from germline, CDR1 is SGHTA and CDR2 is FQGNSA.

The chain couples TRBV6-5 to TRBJ1-6, with 8 bases aligning to TRBD1. V trimming: 2 bases; J trimming: 6 bases; junction bases outside the gene matches: 9. This CDR3 comprises 17 residues. Germline values: CDR1 MNHEY, CDR2 SVGAGI. This CDR3 is CASSYPRTGNGNSPLHF. The DNA of the CDR3 is TGTGCCAGCAGTTACCCAAGGACAGGGAACGGTAATTCACCCCTCCACTTT.

This clonotype was detected a few times. The chain recombines TRBV3-1 with TRBJ2-1; the D gene is possibly TRBD2 (6 bases). The CDR3 is 15 amino acids. Germline values: CDR1 LGHDT, CDR2 YNNKEL (reference sequence). V lost 1 base and J 4 bases, leaving 11 bases between the germline ends. The chain's CDR3 is CASSQVSSGYNEQFF. The CDR3 DNA sequence: TGTGCCAGCAGCCAAGTGTCCAGCGGGTACAATGAGCAGTTCTTC.